These 28 T cell receptor beta chains originate from one sample sequenced in a study of T cells expressing NK-cell markers. From the 5' RACE reads, TCRdb lists one entry per CDR3 protein and no DNA. This repertoire includes about 260,000 distinct CDR3 sequences. Sequences were obtained from blood T cells: a sorted CD56 or NKG2C T cell subset, CD4+ or CD8+ T cells, or bulk PBMC T cells (not recorded which). These receptors were collected from a woman aged 18-69 years in good health.

The chain is built from TRBV4-3 and TRBJ2-5; lacking DNA, the TRBD1 call made by TCRdb goes unchecked. Looked up from germline, CDR1 is LGHNA and CDR2 is YSLEER. The CDR3 contains 16 residues. The chain's CDR3 is CASSQAFQGAGETQYF.

The gene calls are TRBV7-9 and TRBJ2-3; TCRdb calls TRBD2, which cannot be checked without DNA. The germline gives CDR1 SEHNR, CDR2 FQNEAQ (reference sequence). This CDR3 contains 16 residues. CDR3 region: CASSNGLSVLSDTQYF. Variable domain in full (rest from reference TRBV7-9 and TRBJ2-3): DTGVSQNPRHKITKRGQNVTFRCDPISEHNRLYWYRQTLGQGPEFLTYFQNEAQLEKSRLLSDRFSAERPKGSFSTLEIQRTEQGDSAMYLCASSNGLSVLSDTQYFGPGTRLTVL.

V usage is TRBV12-3 or TRBV12-4 and J usage is TRBJ2-2; TCRdb gives TRBD1 as the D gene, but with no DNA this cannot be confirmed. The CDR3 is 16 amino acids. CDR3 sequence: CASSLEAGANTGELFF.

The chain links TRBV6-1 to TRBJ2-3; TCRdb reports TRBD2, a call that lacks DNA to check it against. Germline V CDR1 and CDR2: MNHNS, SASEGT. CDR3 length: 16 amino acids. The chain's CDR3 is CASMRNGLAGTDTQYF.

The genes are TRBV5-1 and TRBJ2-7; the TRBD1 assignment by TCRdb is unverifiable without DNA. Per the germline V gene, CDR1 is SGHRS and CDR2 is YFSETQ. This CDR3 is 16 amino acids long. The CDR3 spells CASSIGTTPPGHEQYF. The full variable domain, completed using reference TRBV5-1 and TRBJ2-7, is KAGVTQTPRYLIKTRGQQVTLSCSPISGHRSVSWYQQTPGQGLQFLFEYFSETQRNKGNFPGRFSGRQFSNSRSEMNVSTLELGDSALYLCASSIGTTPPGHEQYFGPGTRLTVT.

This chain connects TRBV6-4 to TRBJ2-7. Germline lookup yields CDR1 MRHNA and CDR2 SNTAGT. The CDR3 covers 16 residues. The CDR3 spells CASSDSLQKYSYEQYF.

The CDR3 loop reads CASSLVSTGELFF. V and J are TRBV7-2 and TRBJ2-2. This CDR3 has 13 amino acids. Germline CDR1 reads SGHTA; CDR2 reads FQGNSA. Drawing the rest from reference TRBV7-2 and TRBJ2-2, the complete variable domain is GAGVSQSPSNKVTEKGKDVELRCDPISGHTALYWYRQSLGQGLEFLIYFQGNSAPDKSGLPSDRFSAERTGGSVSTLTIQRTQQEDSAVYLCASSLVSTGELFFGEGSRLTVL.

The gene calls are TRBV12-3 or TRBV12-4 and TRBJ1-1; no DNA is available, so the TRBD1 call from TCRdb remains unchecked. The CDR3 is 14 amino acids. CDR3: CASGPRGMNTEAFF.

This chain connects TRBV29-1 to TRBJ1-5; TCRdb's assignment of TRBD1 cannot be checked, as there is no DNA. The CDR3 contains 13 residues. Germline CDR1 and CDR2: SQVTM and ANQGSEA. CDR3 amino acids: CSVAGNSNQPQHF.

The chain combines TRBV7-2 with TRBJ2-1; as DNA is missing, the TRBD2 call by TCRdb cannot be tested. Per the germline V gene, CDR1 is SGHTA and CDR2 is FQGNSA. This CDR3 is built from 13 residues. The CDR3 sequence is CASSVAGGNEQFF.

The chain recombines TRBV12-3 or TRBV12-4 with TRBJ2-1; TCRdb's D gene call, TRBD1, goes unchecked for lack of DNA. The CDR3 is 13 residues long. This CDR3 is CASRGTNNNEQFF.

The chain links TRBV12-3 or TRBV12-4 to TRBJ2-7. This CDR3 has 11 amino acids. The CDR3 region is CASRKTYEQYF.

The V call is TRBV7-9, the J call TRBJ2-7; TCRdb proposes TRBD1, but this gene call is untestable without DNA. The germline gives CDR1 SEHNR, CDR2 FQNEAQ (reference sequence). The CDR3 covers 15 residues. The CDR3 reads CASSLRGATSYEQYF.

The rearrangement links TRBV12-3 or TRBV12-4 to TRBJ2-6; the D gene TCRdb calls, TRBD2, cannot be checked with no DNA. This CDR3 is built from 18 residues. Here the CDR3 reads CASSLIAGGSSRANVLTF.

The rearrangement links TRBV9 to TRBJ2-1; TCRdb reports TRBD2, a call that lacks DNA to check it against. Germline V gene lookup returns CDR1 SGDLS and CDR2 YYNGEE. The CDR3 has 16 amino acids. This CDR3 is CASSAIPAGGTNEQFF.

The chain is built from TRBV15 and TRBJ2-1; TCRdb's D gene call, TRBD1, goes unchecked for lack of DNA. CDR1 is LNHNV, CDR2 YYDKDF, per germline (reference sequence). The CDR3 loop spans 15 amino acids. The CDR3 sequence is CATAPTVPGGNEQFF.

The chain links TRBV12-3 or TRBV12-4 to TRBJ1-5; absent DNA, TCRdb's TRBD1 call cannot be checked. There are 14 residues in the CDR3. CDR3 region: CASRGQGVNQPQHF.

The CDR3 reads CASSSAQSTDTQYF. This rearrangement joins TRBV9 to TRBJ2-3. The CDR3 covers 14 residues. Germline CDR1 SGDLS, CDR2 YYNGEE.

The V call is TRBV14, the J call TRBJ2-1; the TCRdb D gene call, TRBD2, has no DNA to confirm it. The CDR3 covers 18 residues. In germline, CDR1 is SGHDN, CDR2 FVKESK. This CDR3 reads CASSFRGLAASSYNEQFF. The whole variable domain, remainder taken from reference TRBV14 and TRBJ2-1, is EAGVTQFPSHSVIEKGQTVTLRCDPISGHDNLYWYRRVMGKEIKFLLHFVKESKQDESGMPNNRFLAERTGGTYSTLKVQPAELEDSGVYFCASSFRGLAASSYNEQFFGPGTRLTVL.

The rearrangement links TRBV27 to TRBJ2-2; absent DNA, TCRdb's TRBD2 call cannot be checked. The germline V gene encodes CDR1 MNHEY and CDR2 SMNVEV (reference sequence). The CDR3 length is 17 residues. The CDR3 protein is CASRVTSGRVYTGELFF.

The rearrangement uses TRBV29-1 and TRBJ2-1; as DNA is missing, the TRBD1 call by TCRdb cannot be tested. Germline CDR1 SQVTM, CDR2 ANQGSEA. This CDR3 contains 15 residues. CDR3 residues: CSVPAHTLSYNEQFF.

The chain carries TRBV10-1 and TRBJ2-3; checking the TCRdb D call of TRBD1 is not possible without DNA. This CDR3 has 14 residues. Germline V lookup: CDR1 WNHNN, CDR2 SYGVQD (reference sequence). CDR3 loop: CASSNRGRTDTQYF.

The genes are TRBV6-5 and TRBJ1-6. The CDR3 extends over 15 amino acids. Germline values: CDR1 MNHEY, CDR2 SVGAGI. This CDR3 reads CASSYSITGNRPLHF.

The V gene is TRBV15, the J gene TRBJ2-7; TCRdb's D call of TRBD2 is untestable without DNA. The CDR3 totals 16 residues. Germline CDR1 LNHNV, CDR2 YYDKDF (reference sequence). The CDR3 is CATSPGLKRGIYEQYF.

The chain has TRBV20-1 and TRBJ2-5; checking the TCRdb D call of TRBD2 is not possible without DNA. The CDR3 sequence is 13 residues long. Per germline, CDR1 DFQATT and CDR2 SNEGSKA (reference sequence). CDR3: CSARDLAGETQYF.

The rearrangement links TRBV4-3 to TRBJ1-5; checking the TCRdb D call of TRBD1 is not possible without DNA. In germline, CDR1 is LGHNA, CDR2 YSLEER. The CDR3 covers 14 residues. This CDR3 is CASSLGTANQPQHF.

The chain joins TRBV4-1 to TRBJ1-4; TCRdb outputs TRBD1, but without DNA this stays unchecked. The CDR3 extends over 14 amino acids. Germline CDR1 MGHRA, CDR2 YSYEKL. The CDR3 loop is CASSPYRDGEKLFF.

CDR3 residues: CAIEDRTEAFF. This rearrangement joins TRBV7-9 to TRBJ1-1; TCRdb lists TRBD1, though no DNA is available to test this call. The CDR3 spans 11 residues. Germline V gives CDR1 SEHNR, CDR2 FQNEAQ (reference sequence).